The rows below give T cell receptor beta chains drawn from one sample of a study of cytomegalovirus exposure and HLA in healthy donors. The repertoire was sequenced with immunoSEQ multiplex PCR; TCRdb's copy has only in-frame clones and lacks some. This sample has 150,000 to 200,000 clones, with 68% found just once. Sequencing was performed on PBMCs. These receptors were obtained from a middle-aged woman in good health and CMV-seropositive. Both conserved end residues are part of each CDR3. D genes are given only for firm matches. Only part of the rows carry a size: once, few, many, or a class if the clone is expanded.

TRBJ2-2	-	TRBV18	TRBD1	TGTGCCAGCTCGCGGGACAGGTCAAGGACCGGGGAGCTGTTTTTT	CASSRDRSRTGELFF
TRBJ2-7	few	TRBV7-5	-	TGTGCCAGAAGCAACAAAGGACAGGGCCACGAGCAGTACTTC	CARSNKGQGHEQYF
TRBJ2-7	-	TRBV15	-	TGTGCCACCAGCAGAGACGAGGCGAGAGAGCAGTACTTC	CATSRDEAREQYF
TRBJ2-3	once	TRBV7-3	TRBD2	TGTGCCAGCAGCTTTTTCCTAAGCGGGGCAGATACGCAGTATTTT	CASSFFLSGADTQYF
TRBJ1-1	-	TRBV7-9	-	TGTGCCAGCAGCATAAGCAACTCAGGGAACACTGAAGCTTTCTTT	CASSISNSGNTEAFF
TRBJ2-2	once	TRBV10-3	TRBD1	TGTGCCATCAGTGAGGCCGGGGACAGGGGGGTTTCAAACACCGGGGAGCTGTTTTTT	CAISEAGDRGVSNTGELFF
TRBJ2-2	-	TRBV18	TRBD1	TGTGCCAGCTCACCACTCCGGGGACAGACCGGGGAGCTGTTTTTT	CASSPLRGQTGELFF
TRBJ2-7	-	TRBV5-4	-	TGTGCCAGCAGCTCCCGGGCACTAAGGGGCGAGCAGTACTTC	CASSSRALRGEQYF
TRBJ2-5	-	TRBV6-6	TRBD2	TGTGCCAGCAGTTACTCTAGCGGGGGGAGGGAGACCCAGTACTTC	CASSYSSGGRETQYF
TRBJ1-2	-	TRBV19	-	TGTGCCAGTAGTACCCAGGGGACCCTAAACTATGGCTACACCTTC	CASSTQGTLNYGYTF
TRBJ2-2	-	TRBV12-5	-	TGTGCTAGTGGTTTGGGGAGCACCGGGGAGCTGTTTTTT	CASGLGSTGELFF
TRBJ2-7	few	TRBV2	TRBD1	TGTGCCAGTCAGACTCCGGGACAGGGAGTCCACGAGCAGTACTTC	CASQTPGQGVHEQYF
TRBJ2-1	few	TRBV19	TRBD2	TGTGCCAGTAGTGCCCGGGACTACCTATACAATGAGCAGTTCTTC	CASSARDYLYNEQFF
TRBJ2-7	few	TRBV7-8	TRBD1	TGTGCCAGCAGCTCGGACAGGATTGCCTCCTACGAGCAGTACTTC	CASSSDRIASYEQYF
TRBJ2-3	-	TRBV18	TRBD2	TGTGCCAGCTCACCCCTTAGCGGGAGTGGCACAGATACGCAGTATTTT	CASSPLSGSGTDTQYF
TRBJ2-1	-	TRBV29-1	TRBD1	TGCAGCGCAAGAGGGGCCCAGGGGGCGCACAATGAGCAGTTCTTC	CSARGAQGAHNEQFF
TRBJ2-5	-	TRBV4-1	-	TGCGCCAGCAGCCAAGCTATAACGGGGCAAGAGACCCAGTACTTC	CASSQAITGQETQYF
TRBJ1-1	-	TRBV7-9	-	TGTGCCAGCAGCTCCACGGGGTACCCTGGAGCTTTCTTT	CASSSTGYPGAFF
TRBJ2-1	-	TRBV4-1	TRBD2	TGCGCCAGCAGCCAAGAGCGGTTAGCGGGAGGGCTTCTCAATGAGCAGTTCTTC	CASSQERLAGGLLNEQFF
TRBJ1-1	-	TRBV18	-	TGTGCCAGCTCAGAAACCGAGCGGACTGAAGCTTTCTTT	CASSETERTEAFF
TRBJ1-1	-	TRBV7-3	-	TGTGCCAGCAGCCTCGGACAGACGAACACTGAAGCTTTCTTT	CASSLGQTNTEAFF
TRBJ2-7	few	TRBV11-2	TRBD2	TGTGCCAGCAGCCGGACTAGCGGGGGGCCCCAGCAGTACTTC	CASSRTSGGPQQYF
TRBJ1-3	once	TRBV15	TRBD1	TGTGCCACCAGCCTTCCCGGACAGGCCCACTCTGGAAACACCATATACTTT	CATSLPGQAHSGNTIYF
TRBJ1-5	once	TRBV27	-	TGTGCCAGCAGTCTGAATGGGGCAGGGGGCAATCAGCCCCAGCATTTT	CASSLNGAGGNQPQHF
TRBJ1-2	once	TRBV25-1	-	TGTGCCAGCATCGGGGCAGGGGCGAACTATGGCTACACCTTC	CASIGAGANYGYTF
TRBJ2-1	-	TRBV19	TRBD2	TGTGCCAGTAGTATCCCCGGGACTAGTCTAAATGAGCAGTTCTTC	CASSIPGTSLNEQFF
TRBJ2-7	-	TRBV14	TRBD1	TGTGCCAGCAGCCAACCCGGACAGGGACACTACGAGCAGTACTTC	CASSQPGQGHYEQYF
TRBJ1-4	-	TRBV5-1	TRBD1	TGCGCCAGCAGCTCCGACAGGGATCAGACTAATGAAAAACTGTTTTTT	CASSSDRDQTNEKLFF
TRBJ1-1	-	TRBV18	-	TGTGCCAGCTCCTTGGGACACCAGGGTAACACTGAAGCTTTCTTT	CASSLGHQGNTEAFF
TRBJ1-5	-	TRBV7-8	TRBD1	TGTGCCAGCAGCCCACAGGACAGGAATCAGCCCCAGCATTTT	CASSPQDRNQPQHF
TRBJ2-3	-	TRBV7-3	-	TGTGCCAGCAGCTCGAAAGGGGAAGATACGCAGTATTTT	CASSSKGEDTQYF
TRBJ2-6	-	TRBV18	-	TGTGCCAGCTCAACAACAGGGTTAGGGGCCAACGTCCTGACTTTC	CASSTTGLGANVLTF
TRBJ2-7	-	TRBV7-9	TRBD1	TGTGCCAGCAGCTTAGTTTACGGGACAGGGTTTAACCCCCACGAGCAGTACTTC	CASSLVYGTGFNPHEQYF